The 28 T cell receptor beta chains in this list originate from one sample, sequenced in a study of T cells in Graves' hyperthyroidism and ophthalmopathy. Amplification targeted TCR beta CDR3 regions from RNA transcripts. First-round RT-PCR with HTBI primers amplified the TCR CDR3 region. One entry per CDR3 protein, called by TCRdb with MiXCR from the multiplex PCR reads. Among 620,000 or so distinct CDR3 sequences listed, about 14% were seen once. Sequences were obtained from blood. Source of these receptors: a woman between 45 and 65 years old with Graves' ophthalmopathy.

This clonotype was recorded many times. This sequence joins TRBV5-1 and TRBJ2-7, with 14 bases lining up with TRBD2. The ends lost 4 bases at V and 5 bases at J; junction bases unmatched: 5. The germline V gene encodes CDR1 SGHRS and CDR2 YFSETQ. This CDR3 is 15 amino acids long. The chain's CDR3 is CASSNGTSGSHEQYF. CDR3 nucleotides: TGCGCCAGCAGCAACGGGACTAGCGGGAGTCACGAGCAGTACTTC.

The chain links TRBV5-1 to TRBJ2-2; possibly TRBD1 for D (5 bases). V was shortened by 4 bases and J by 5 bases, with 18 bases between the two germline ends. Germline V gene lookup returns CDR1 SGHRS and CDR2 YFSETQ. The CDR3 sequence is 16 residues long. The CDR3 bases are TGCGCCAGCAGCAGAGACAGACTTGAACGAACCGGGGAGCTGTTTTTT. This sequence encodes CASSRDRLERTGELFF.

The V and J genes are TRBV19 and TRBJ2-7; TRBD2 is a possible D gene (5 bases). The CDR3 length is 17 residues. CDR1 is LNHDA and CDR2 is SQIVND in the germline V gene (reference sequence). Trimming removed 5 bases from V and 0 bases from J, with 20 bases in between. The CDR3 DNA is TGTGCCAGTAGTTCGGGCCCCCGCGGGCATAGCTCCTACGAGCAGTACTTC. Residues: CASSSGPRGHSSYEQYF.

This clonotype was recorded at least ten times. The chain couples TRBV2 to TRBJ2-7, with D possibly called TRBD1 or TRBD2 (5 bases each). CDR3 length: 15 amino acids. From germline, CDR1 is SNHLY and CDR2 FYNNEI. The V end was cut by 9 bases, the J end by 2 bases, with 20 bases between. The chain's CDR3 is CASTISREWAYEQYF. The DNA for the CDR3 is TGTGCCAGTACGATTAGCAGGGAGTGGGCCTACGAGCAGTACTTC. Full variable domain (rest looked up from reference TRBV2 and TRBJ2-7): EPEVTQTPSHQVTQMGQEVILRCVPISNHLYFYWYRQILGQKVEFLVSFYNNEISEKSEIFDDQFSVERPDGSNFTLKIRSTKLEDSAMYFCASTISREWAYEQYFGPGTRLTVT.

This clonotype was counted at least ten times. Relative to the germline gene, one junction end is altered; a read error may explain this. V gene TRBV2 combines with J gene TRBJ1-5; TRBD1 agrees at 9 bases. In germline, CDR1 is SNHLY, CDR2 FYNNEI. The CDR3 spans 14 residues. DNA of the CDR3: TGTGCCAGCAGAGAAGACAGGGGGGGTCAGCCCCAGCATTTT. It specifies CASREDRGGQPQHF.

The table lists this clonotype with many counts. The CDR3 region has the DNA TGTGCCAGCAGCCTTGGGACAGGGTTGGGTAATCAGCCCCAGCATTTT. This translates into CASSLGTGLGNQPQHF. V usage is TRBV3-1 and J usage is TRBJ1-5, with 9 bases that match TRBD1. The germline V gene encodes CDR1 LGHDT and CDR2 YNNKEL (reference sequence). This CDR3 is built from 16 residues. V shed 4 bases and J 4 bases; nucleotides not matched to a gene: 8.

Many counts were recorded for this clonotype. CDR3 loop: CASSPEGGLRSYEQYF. The CDR3 coding sequence is TGTGCCAGCAGCCCGGAGGGGGGACTGAGGTCCTACGAGCAGTACTTC. The genes are TRBV7-9 and TRBJ2-7; D may be TRBD1 or TRBD2 (6 bases each). The CDR3 runs to 16 residues. The V gene lost 5 bases and the J gene lost 1 base, with 18 bases spanning the gap. CDR1 and CDR2 (germline): SEHNR, FQNEAQ (reference sequence).

The sample holds a few counts of this clonotype. This rearrangement joins TRBV9 to TRBJ2-3; possibly TRBD2 for D (6 bases). Deletions cut 2 bases from V and 4 bases from J, with 11 bases between. CDR3 size: 14 residues. CDR1 and CDR2 from the germline V gene are SGDLS and YYNGEE. DNA of the CDR3: TGTGCCAGCAGCGTCAGCGGGCGTTCAGATACGCAGTATTTT. Protein sequence: CASSVSGRSDTQYF.

This chain connects TRBV6-1 to TRBJ2-7, with D hard to call. The CDR3 is made up of 14 amino acids. CDR1 and CDR2 from the germline V gene are MNHNS and SASEGT. The germline V and J ends were trimmed by 3 bases and 4 bases, with 13 bases remaining between them. CDR3 loop: CASSETLQRYEQYF. For the CDR3, the DNA is TGTGCCAGCAGTGAGACCCTCCAACGATACGAGCAGTACTTC.

This clonotype has just a few counts. The chain employs TRBV5-1 and TRBJ2-1; the D gene is possibly TRBD1 (6 bases). The CDR3 is 16 residues long. The germline CDR1 and CDR2 sequences are SGHRS and YFSETQ. Trimming left V 0 bases short and J 8 bases short, with 18 bases between. CDR3 protein: CASSLAEGPEGDEQFF. The CDR3 region has the DNA TGCGCCAGCAGCTTGGCCGAAGGACCCGAGGGGGATGAGCAGTTCTTC.

There are many counts of this clonotype. V and J are TRBV11-3 and TRBJ2-3, with a possible D match to TRBD2 (6 bases). CDR3 size: 16 residues. Trimming cost V 6 bases and J 2 bases, with 18 bases left between them. Germline V gene lookup returns CDR1 SGHNT and CDR2 YENEEA. In nucleotides, the CDR3 is TGTGCCAGCAGTCTAAGAGGGGAGGAGCTCACAGATACGCAGTATTTT. Protein product: CASSLRGEELTDTQYF.

This clonotype was observed many times. The gene calls are TRBV29-1 and TRBJ1-1; 7 bases match TRBD1. The V segment lost 7 bases and the J segment 7 bases; nucleotides outside the gene matches: 15. This CDR3 has 14 amino acids. CDR1 is SQVTM, CDR2 ANQGSEA, per germline. The CDR3: CSAQNSRTGSEAFF. In nucleotides, the CDR3 is TGCAGCGCCCAAAATTCCAGGACAGGTAGTGAAGCTTTCTTT.

This clonotype was seen repeatedly, ten times or more. The J gene is TRBJ2-3, the V gene TRBV28; D might be TRBD1 (5 bases). Germline loops: CDR1 MDHEN, CDR2 SYDVKM. The V and J ends lost 5 bases and 7 bases respectively, with 16 bases between them. The CDR3 is 14 residues long. The CDR3 sequence: CASSIRQLGNTQYF. The CDR3 DNA is TGTGCCAGCAGTATCCGACAGTTGGGAAATACGCAGTATTTT.

This clonotype was observed many times. The rearrangement joins TRBV5-4 to TRBJ2-1; 9 bases fit TRBD2. The V gene's germline CDR1 is SGHNT and CDR2 YYREEE (reference sequence). The V gene end was trimmed by 4 bases and the J gene end by 5 bases; junction bases not matched to a gene: 10. The CDR3 length is 16 residues. The CDR3 sequence is CASSGSLASGDNEQFF. Here the CDR3 DNA reads TGTGCCAGCAGCGGATCGCTGGCTAGCGGGGACAATGAGCAGTTCTTC.

This clonotype was counted ten times or more. The chain has TRBV6-1 and TRBJ1-5; D is perhaps TRBD1 (6 bases). Germline CDR1 MNHNS, CDR2 SASEGT. Between the trimmed V and J ends, which lost 10 bases and 6 bases, there was a span of 16 bases. The CDR3 sequence is 13 residues long. The CDR3 sequence: CATGIGGGQPQHF. In nucleotides, the CDR3 is TGTGCCACCGGGATAGGGGGAGGTCAGCCCCAGCATTTT.

This clonotype was counted many times. The genes are TRBV28 and TRBJ2-7; possibly TRBD2 for D (6 bases). This CDR3 comprises 14 residues. CDR1 is MDHEN, CDR2 SYDVKM, per germline. V dropped 6 bases and J dropped 3 bases, with 15 bases sitting between them. CDR3 sequence (DNA): TGTGCCAGCAGCTACGGGCGGGGAAGCTACGAGCAGTACTTC. The encoded protein is CASSYGRGSYEQYF.

This clonotype was counted once. V is TRBV4-3 and J is TRBJ2-2, with a possible D match to TRBD1 (5 bases). In germline, CDR1 is LGHNA, CDR2 YSLEER. Trimming left V 1 base short and J 9 bases short, with 18 bases between. This CDR3 is 16 amino acids long. The CDR3 DNA follows: TGCGCCAGCAGCCAAGTGACTCCCCTAGGGGCCAGGGAGCTGTTTTTT. Translated, it gives CASSQVTPLGARELFF.

The genes are TRBV5-6 and TRBJ1-2; D not certain. Germline CDR1 and CDR2: SGHDT and YYEEEE. CDR3 size: 13 residues. Trimming took 0 bases from V and 7 from J, leaving 10 bases between them. The CDR3 DNA reads TGTGCCAGCAGCTTGGTCGTGGAGTCTGGCTACACCTTC. As protein: CASSLVVESGYTF. The whole variable domain, filled in from reference TRBV5-6 and TRBJ1-2, reads DAGVTQSPTHLIKTRGQQVTLRCSPKSGHDTVSWYQQALGQGPQFIFQYYEEEERQRGNFPDRFSGHQFPNYSSELNVNALLLGDSALYLCASSLVVESGYTFGSGTRLTVV.

This clonotype was observed a few times. V usage is TRBV9 and J usage is TRBJ1-6; TRBD1 agrees at 8 bases. The V segment lost 6 bases and the J segment 9 bases; nucleotides outside the gene matches: 8. The germline gives CDR1 SGDLS, CDR2 YYNGEE. This CDR3 is built from 14 residues. CDR3 sequence (DNA): TGTGCCAGCACCTCCGGGGACAGGCTTTCACCCCTCCACTTT. It is translated as CASTSGDRLSPLHF.

The table lists this clonotype with many counts. The chain is built from TRBV24-1 and TRBJ2-7, with 7 bases aligning to TRBD2. Germline CDR1 is KGHDR and CDR2 is SFDVKD. The CDR3 sequence is 13 residues long. Trimming took 6 bases from V and 5 from J; bases not matched to a gene: 6. CDR3: CATSQAGLDEQYF. CDR3 coding DNA: TGTGCCACCAGTCAAGCGGGACTGGACGAGCAGTACTTC.

In its sample, this clonotype was seen many times. V gene TRBV28 combines with J gene TRBJ1-2, with a tentative D call TRBD1 (6 bases). The CDR3 is 16 residues long. The V gene lost 5 bases and the J gene lost 3 bases, with 19 bases spanning the gap. Germline loops: CDR1 MDHEN, CDR2 SYDVKM. CDR3 loop: CASSVTNRERYYGYTF. DNA of the CDR3: TGTGCCAGCAGTGTTACCAACAGGGAGAGATACTATGGCTACACCTTC.

The V gene is TRBV12-3 or TRBV12-4, the J gene TRBJ2-1, with 8 bases identical to TRBD2. The CDR3 loop spans 16 amino acids. V shed 3 bases, J shed 7 bases, and the junction held 11 bases outside the gene matches. In DNA, the CDR3 is TGTGCCAGCAGTTTTAATGGGACTAGGGGTGGTAATGAGCAGTTCTTC. Translated: CASSFNGTRGGNEQFF.

The chain has TRBV29-1 and TRBJ2-7; 7 nucleotides match TRBD2. This CDR3 is 13 amino acids long. CDR1 and CDR2 from the germline V gene are SQVTM and ANQGSEA. Trimming took 4 bases from V and 5 from J; bases not matched to a gene: 8. The CDR3 protein is CSVAGSGIDEQYF. The CDR3 nucleotides are TGCAGCGTTGCTGGGAGCGGGATAGACGAGCAGTACTTC.

The table lists this clonotype with many counts. The chain links TRBV5-1 to TRBJ2-2, with D possibly TRBD1 on 5 matching bases. The CDR3 consists of 15 residues. Between the trimmed V and J ends, which lost 5 bases and 3 bases, there was a span of 14 bases. Germline CDR1 reads SGHRS; CDR2 reads YFSETQ. The CDR3 here is CASRAGIVDTGELFF. The DNA of the CDR3 is TGCGCCAGCAGGGCAGGGATTGTCGACACCGGGGAGCTGTTTTTT. Drawing the rest from reference TRBV5-1 and TRBJ2-2, the complete variable domain is KAGVTQTPRYLIKTRGQQVTLSCSPISGHRSVSWYQQTPGQGLQFLFEYFSETQRNKGNFPGRFSGRQFSNSRSEMNVSTLELGDSALYLCASRAGIVDTGELFFGEGSRLTVL.

This clonotype was counted at least ten times. V is TRBV29-1 and J is TRBJ2-1; a possible D gene is TRBD2 (6 bases). The CDR3 is 15 amino acids. Trimming shortened V by 4 bases and J by 6 bases, and 19 bases separated the two germline ends. Germline CDR1 SQVTM, CDR2 ANQGSEA. The CDR3 nucleotides read TGCAGCGTTGGTCACTTGGGGGGTGGAAGCAATGAGCAGTTCTTC. Its protein product is CSVGHLGGGSNEQFF.

The chain uses TRBV6-1 and TRBJ1-4; 7 nucleotides line up with TRBD1. Germline V gene data show CDR1 as MNHNS and CDR2 as SASEGT. This CDR3 comprises 15 residues. The V gene end was trimmed by 7 bases and the J gene end by 5 bases; junction bases not matched to a gene: 10. CDR3 protein: CASNSWDSENEKLFF. The CDR3 DNA sequence: TGTGCCAGCAACAGTTGGGACAGCGAGAATGAAAAACTGTTTTTT.

This rearrangement joins TRBV10-3 to TRBJ1-2; D is unresolved. V gave up 3 bases and J gave up 4 bases, with 3 bases separating them. Germline V lookup: CDR1 ENHRY, CDR2 SYGVKD. The CDR3 consists of 11 residues. In nucleotides, the CDR3 is TGTGCCATCAGTGATGGCTATGGCTACACCTTC. It translates to CAISDGYGYTF.

In its sample, this clonotype was seen many times. The V call is TRBV28, the J call TRBJ2-1; 12 bases are shared with TRBD2. Germline V gives CDR1 MDHEN, CDR2 SYDVKM. The J segment lost 0 bases and the V segment lost 3 bases, leaving 9 bases of the junction unmatched. The length of the CDR3 is 19 residues. The CDR3 is CASSLELAGGQSSYNEQFF. The CDR3 DNA reads TGTGCCAGCAGTTTGGAACTAGCGGGAGGCCAGAGCTCCTACAATGAGCAGTTCTTC.